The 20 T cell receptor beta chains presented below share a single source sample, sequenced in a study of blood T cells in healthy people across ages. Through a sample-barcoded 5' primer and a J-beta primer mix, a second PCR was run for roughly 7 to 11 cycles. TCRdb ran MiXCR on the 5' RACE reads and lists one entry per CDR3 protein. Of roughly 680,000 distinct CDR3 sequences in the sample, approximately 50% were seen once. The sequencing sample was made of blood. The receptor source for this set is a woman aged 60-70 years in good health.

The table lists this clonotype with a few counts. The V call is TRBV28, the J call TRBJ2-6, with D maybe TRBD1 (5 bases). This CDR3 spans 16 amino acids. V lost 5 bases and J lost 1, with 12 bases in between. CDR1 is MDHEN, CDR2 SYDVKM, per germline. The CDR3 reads CASSPGWGSGANVLTF. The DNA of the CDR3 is TGTGCCAGCAGTCCAGGGTGGGGTTCTGGGGCCAACGTCCTGACTTTC.

The CDR3 bases are TGCAGTGCTAGAGATCGGGGACTAGCGGGAATCCACGAGCAGTACTTC. Translation: CSARDRGLAGIHEQYF. The V gene is TRBV20-1, the J gene TRBJ2-7; 13 bases match TRBD2. The CDR3 is 16 amino acids. After removal of 0 bases from V and 5 bases from J, the junction contained 7 bases not matched to a gene. Germline V CDR1 and CDR2: DFQATT, SNEGSKA (reference sequence).

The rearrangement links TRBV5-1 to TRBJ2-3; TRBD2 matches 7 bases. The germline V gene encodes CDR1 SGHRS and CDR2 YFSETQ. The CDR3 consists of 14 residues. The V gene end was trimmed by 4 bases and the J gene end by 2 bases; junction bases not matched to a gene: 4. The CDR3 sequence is CASSGGGYTDTQYF. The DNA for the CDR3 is TGCGCCAGCAGCGGGGGGGGATACACAGATACGCAGTATTTT.

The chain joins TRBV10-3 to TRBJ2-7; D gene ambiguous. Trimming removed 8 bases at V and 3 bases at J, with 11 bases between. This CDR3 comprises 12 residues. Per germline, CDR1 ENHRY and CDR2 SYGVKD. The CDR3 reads CAIGSSLYEQYF. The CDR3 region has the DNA TGTGCCATCGGTAGTTCTCTCTACGAGCAGTACTTC.

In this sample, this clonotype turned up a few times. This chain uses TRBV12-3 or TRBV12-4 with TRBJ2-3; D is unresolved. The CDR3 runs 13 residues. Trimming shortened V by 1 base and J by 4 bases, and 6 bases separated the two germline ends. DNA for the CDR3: TGTGCCAGCAGTTTAGATACACCAGATACGCAGTATTTT. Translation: CASSLDTPDTQYF.

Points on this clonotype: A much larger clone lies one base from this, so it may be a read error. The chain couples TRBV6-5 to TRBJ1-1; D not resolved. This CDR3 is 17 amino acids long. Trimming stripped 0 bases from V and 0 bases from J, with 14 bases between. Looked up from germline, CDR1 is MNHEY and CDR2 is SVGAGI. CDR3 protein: CASSYSAQDTMNTEAFF. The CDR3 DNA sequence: TGTGCCAGCAGTTACTCTGCCCAGGATACTATGAACACTGAAGCTTTCTTT.

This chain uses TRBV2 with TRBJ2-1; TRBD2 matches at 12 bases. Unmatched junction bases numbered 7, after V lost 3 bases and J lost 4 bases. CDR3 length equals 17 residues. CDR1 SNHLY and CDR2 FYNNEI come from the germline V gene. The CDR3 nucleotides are TGTGCCAGCAGTGAGGGTTCTAGCGGGAGGGCTTACAATGAGCAGTTCTTC. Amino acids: CASSEGSSGRAYNEQFF.

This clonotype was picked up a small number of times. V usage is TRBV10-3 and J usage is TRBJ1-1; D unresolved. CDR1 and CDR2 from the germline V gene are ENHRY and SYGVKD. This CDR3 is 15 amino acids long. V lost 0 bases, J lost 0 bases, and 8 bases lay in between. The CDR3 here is CAISESGRVNTEAFF. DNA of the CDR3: TGTGCCATCAGTGAGTCAGGGAGGGTGAACACTGAAGCTTTCTTT.

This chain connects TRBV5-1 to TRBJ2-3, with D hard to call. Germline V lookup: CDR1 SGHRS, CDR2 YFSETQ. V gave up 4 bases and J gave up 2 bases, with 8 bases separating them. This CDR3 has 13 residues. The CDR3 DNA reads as TGCGCCAGCAGCCCGTCTAACACAGATACGCAGTATTTT. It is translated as CASSPSNTDTQYF.

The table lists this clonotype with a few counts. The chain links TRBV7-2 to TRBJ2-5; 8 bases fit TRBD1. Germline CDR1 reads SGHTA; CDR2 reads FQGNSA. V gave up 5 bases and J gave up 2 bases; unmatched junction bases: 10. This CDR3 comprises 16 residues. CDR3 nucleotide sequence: TGTGCCAGCAGCCATGCCGACAGGGGAAGGCAAGAGACCCAGTACTTC. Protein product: CASSHADRGRQETQYF.

The CDR3 protein is CSASPSGSSSYNEQFF. For the CDR3, the DNA is TGCAGTGCTAGCCCTAGCGGGAGCTCCTCCTACAATGAGCAGTTCTTC. The rearrangement joins TRBV20-1 to TRBJ2-1, with 10 positions matching TRBD2. The CDR3 extends over 16 amino acids. J lost 0 bases, V lost 3 bases, and 5 bases had no gene match. Per the germline V gene, CDR1 is DFQATT and CDR2 is SNEGSKA (reference sequence).

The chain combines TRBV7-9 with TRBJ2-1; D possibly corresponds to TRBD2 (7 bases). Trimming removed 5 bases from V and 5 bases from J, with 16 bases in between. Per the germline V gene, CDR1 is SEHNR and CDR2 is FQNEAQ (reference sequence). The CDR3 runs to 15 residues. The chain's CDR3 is CASSPGAGRNNEQFF. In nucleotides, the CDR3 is TGTGCCAGCAGCCCAGGGGCCGGGAGGAACAATGAGCAGTTCTTC. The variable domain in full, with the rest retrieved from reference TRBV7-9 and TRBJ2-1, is DTGVSQNPRHKITKRGQNVTFRCDPISEHNRLYWYRQTLGQGPEFLTYFQNEAQLEKSRLLSDRFSAERPKGSFSTLEIQRTEQGDSAMYLCASSPGAGRNNEQFFGPGTRLTVL.

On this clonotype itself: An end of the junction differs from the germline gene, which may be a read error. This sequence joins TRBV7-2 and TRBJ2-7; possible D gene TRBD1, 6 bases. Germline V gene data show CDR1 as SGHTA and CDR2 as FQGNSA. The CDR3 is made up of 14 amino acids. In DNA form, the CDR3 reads TGCGCCAGCAGCTTAGATGGAAACCCAGGGGCCCAGTACTTC. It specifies CASSLDGNPGAQYF.

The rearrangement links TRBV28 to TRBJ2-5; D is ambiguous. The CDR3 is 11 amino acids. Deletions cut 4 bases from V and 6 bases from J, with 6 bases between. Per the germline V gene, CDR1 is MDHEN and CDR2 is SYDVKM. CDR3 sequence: CASSYQKTQYF. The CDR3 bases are TGTGCCAGCAGTTATCAAAAGACCCAGTACTTC. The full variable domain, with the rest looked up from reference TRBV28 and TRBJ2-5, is DVKVTQSSRYLVKRTGEKVFLECVQDMDHENMFWYRQDPGLGLRLIYFSYDVKMKEKGDIPEGYSVSREKKERFSLILESASTNQTSMYLCASSYQKTQYFGPGTRLLVL.

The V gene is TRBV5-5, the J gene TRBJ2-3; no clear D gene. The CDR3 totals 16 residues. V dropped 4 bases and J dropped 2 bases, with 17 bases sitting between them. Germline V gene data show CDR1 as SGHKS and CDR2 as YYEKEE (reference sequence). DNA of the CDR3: TGTGCCAGCAGCCTCCCAGGAGTCCCCACCACAGATACGCAGTATTTT. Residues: CASSLPGVPTTDTQYF.

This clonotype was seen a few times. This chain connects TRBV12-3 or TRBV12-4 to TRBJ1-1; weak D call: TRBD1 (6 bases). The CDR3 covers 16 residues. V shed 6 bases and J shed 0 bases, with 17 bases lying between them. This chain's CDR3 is CASRPTGSLMNTEAFF. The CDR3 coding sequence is TGTGCCAGCAGGCCCACAGGGAGCCTCATGAACACTGAAGCTTTCTTT.

The CDR3 here is CAWSVRGGTGANVLTF. CDR3 sequence (DNA): TGTGCCTGGAGTGTACGAGGGGGCACTGGGGCCAACGTCCTGACTTTC. The chain is built from TRBV30 and TRBJ2-6; 7 nucleotides align to TRBD1. Germline lookup yields CDR1 GTSNPN and CDR2 SVGIG (reference sequence). This CDR3 comprises 16 residues. V lost 0 bases, J lost 2 bases, and 4 bases stayed unmatched.

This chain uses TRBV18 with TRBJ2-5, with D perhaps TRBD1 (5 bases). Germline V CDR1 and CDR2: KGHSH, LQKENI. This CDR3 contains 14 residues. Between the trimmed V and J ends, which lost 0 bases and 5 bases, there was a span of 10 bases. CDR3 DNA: TGTGCCAGCTCACCACCCAGGGTGGGGGAGACCCAGTACTTC. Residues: CASSPPRVGETQYF.

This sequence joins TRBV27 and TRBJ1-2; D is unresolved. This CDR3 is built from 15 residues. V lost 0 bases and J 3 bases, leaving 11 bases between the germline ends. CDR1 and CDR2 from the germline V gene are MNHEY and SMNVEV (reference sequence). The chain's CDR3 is CASSLSVGLDYGYTF. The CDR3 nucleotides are TGTGCCAGCAGTTTATCGGTGGGGTTGGACTATGGCTACACCTTC.

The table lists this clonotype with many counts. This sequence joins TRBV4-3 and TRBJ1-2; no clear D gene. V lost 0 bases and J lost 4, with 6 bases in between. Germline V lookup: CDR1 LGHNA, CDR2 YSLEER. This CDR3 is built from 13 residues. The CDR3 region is CASSQEQTYGYTF. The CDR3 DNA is TGCGCCAGCAGCCAAGAACAGACCTATGGCTACACCTTC.